This entry describes one TCR beta chain. This CDR3 comprises 13 residues. Germline V lookup: CDR1 SGDLS, CDR2 YYNGEE. V was shortened by 4 bases and J by 5 bases, with 12 bases between the two germline ends. This specimen belongs to a study of CDR3 diversity in severe acne. Each CDR3 protein gets one entry after TCRdb re-called the PCR reads with MiXCR. The repertoire has approximately 80,000 distinct CDR3 sequences, 45% to 55% of them found once; the top ten carry approximately 14%. The sequence came from a male donor in good health, without acne. The chain employs TRBV9 and TRBJ2-5; TRBD1 is a possible D gene (6 bases). Sequenced: blood. DNA of the CDR3: TGTGCCAGCAGCCCAGGGGATGGGGAGACCCAGTACTTC. Protein product: CASSPGDGETQYF.